These T cell receptor beta chains were read from a single sample in a study of blood T cell repertoires in COVID-19. The repertoire was sequenced with immunoSEQ multiplex PCR; TCRdb's copy has only in-frame clones and lacks some. The sample contains approximately 360,000 clones, 80% to 90% of which appear only once. What was sequenced was PBMCs or T cells enriched from blood (not recorded which). Every receptor here comes from a man aged 35-49 years in a cohort exposed to, infected with or recovered from COVID-19 (not recorded which). Each CDR3 is given with its conserved first and last residue. A D gene is named only where the DNA matches it firmly. Only some rows state a clone size, as once, few, many or a class for expanded clones.

j_gene: TRBJ1-4; d_gene: NA; abundance: NA; v_gene: TRBV4-1; CDR3aa: CASSQGEWGATNEKLFF; CDR3nt: TGCGCCAGCAGCCAAGGGGAATGGGGGGCAACTAATGAAAAACTGTTTTTT
j_gene: TRBJ1-6; d_gene: NA; abundance: NA; v_gene: TRBV18; CDR3aa: CASSGRSYNSPLHF; CDR3nt: TGTGCCAGCTCCGGCAGGTCCTATAATTCACCCCTCCACTTT
j_gene: TRBJ1-1; d_gene: TRBD1; abundance: NA; v_gene: TRBV7-6; CDR3aa: CASSPLGTGGKDTEAFF; CDR3nt: TGTGCCAGCAGCCCCCTCGGGACAGGGGGCAAGGACACTGAAGCTTTCTTT
j_gene: TRBJ1-1; d_gene: NA; abundance: NA; v_gene: TRBV10-2; CDR3aa: CASSSPGGLTEAFF; CDR3nt: TGCGCCAGCAGTTCCCCGGGGGGCTTGACTGAAGCTTTCTTT
j_gene: TRBJ2-2; d_gene: TRBD2; abundance: NA; v_gene: TRBV3-1/TRBV3-2; CDR3aa: CASSHKAGTGELFF; CDR3nt: TGTGCCAGCAGCCATAAAGCGGGGACCGGGGAGCTGTTTTTT
j_gene: TRBJ1-2; d_gene: TRBD1; abundance: once; v_gene: TRBV24-1; CDR3aa: CATSTSSTGDGYGYTF; CDR3nt: TGTGCCACCAGTACCTCCTCGACAGGGGATGGCTATGGCTACACCTTC
j_gene: TRBJ1-2; d_gene: TRBD1; abundance: NA; v_gene: TRBV6-5; CDR3aa: CASSPQGKYGYTF; CDR3nt: TGTGCCAGCAGCCCACAGGGGAAGTATGGCTACACCTTC
j_gene: TRBJ1-6; d_gene: TRBD1; abundance: NA; v_gene: TRBV28; CDR3aa: CASYTSTGQGSPLHF; CDR3nt: TGTGCCAGCTATACTTCGACAGGGCAGGGTTCACCCCTCCACTTT
j_gene: TRBJ2-6; d_gene: TRBD1; abundance: NA; v_gene: TRBV2; CDR3aa: CASRKDRGGANVLTF; CDR3nt: TGTGCCAGCAGGAAGGACAGGGGTGGGGCCAACGTCCTGACTTTC
j_gene: TRBJ2-1; d_gene: TRBD1; abundance: NA; v_gene: TRBV6-5; CDR3aa: CASQKQGAAGDEQFF; CDR3nt: TGTGCCAGCCAGAAACAGGGGGCGGCGGGGGATGAGCAGTTCTTC
j_gene: TRBJ2-3; d_gene: NA; abundance: NA; v_gene: TRBV11-2; CDR3aa: CASSSRTGDTQYF; CDR3nt: TGTGCCAGCAGCTCTAGGACGGGGGATACGCAGTATTTT
j_gene: TRBJ1-6; d_gene: NA; abundance: NA; v_gene: TRBV10-1; CDR3aa: CASSESANSPLHF; CDR3nt: TGCGCCAGCAGTGAGTCGGCCAATTCACCCCTCCACTTT
j_gene: TRBJ1-1; d_gene: NA; abundance: once; v_gene: TRBV7-9; CDR3aa: CASSRMGRNTEAFF; CDR3nt: TGTGCCAGCAGCCGCATGGGGAGAAACACTGAAGCTTTCTTT
j_gene: TRBJ1-6; d_gene: TRBD1; abundance: NA; v_gene: TRBV19; CDR3aa: CASAGQGKYNSPLHF; CDR3nt: TGTGCCAGTGCGGGACAGGGAAAATATAATTCACCCCTCCACTTT
j_gene: TRBJ1-1; d_gene: NA; abundance: NA; v_gene: TRBV18; CDR3aa: CASSPVGGNTEAFF; CDR3nt: TGTGCCAGCTCACCGGTCGGGGGTAACACTGAAGCTTTCTTT